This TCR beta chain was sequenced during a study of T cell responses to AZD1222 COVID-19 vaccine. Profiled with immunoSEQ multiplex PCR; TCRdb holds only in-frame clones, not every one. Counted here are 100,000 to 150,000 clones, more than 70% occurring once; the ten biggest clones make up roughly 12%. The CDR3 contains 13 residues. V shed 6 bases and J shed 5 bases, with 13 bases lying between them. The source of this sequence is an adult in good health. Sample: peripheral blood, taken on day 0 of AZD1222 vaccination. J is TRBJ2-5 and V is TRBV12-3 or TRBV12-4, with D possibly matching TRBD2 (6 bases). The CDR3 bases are TGTGCCAGCAGACCGACTAGTACGGAGACCCAGTACTTC. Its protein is CASRPTSTETQYF.